This is a list of T cell receptor beta chains from one sample in a study of blood T cell repertoires in COVID-19. Assay: immunoSEQ multiplex PCR; the TCRdb copy retains only in-frame clones and omits some. Here the sample spans about 94,000 clones, 84% being singletons. Material for sequencing was peripheral blood. The receptors shown here come from a man in his 60s with acute or convalescent COVID-19. Both conserved end residues are part of each CDR3. D genes are given only for firm matches. Size is stated for part of the rows, as once, few or many counts, or as a class when the clone is expanded.

>TRBD1|TRBV18|once|TRBJ1-1
CASSPGSPGQGIPAFF
TGTGCCAGCTCACCGGGGTCGCCGGGACAGGGAATACCCGCTTTCTTT
>TRBD2|TRBV9|-|TRBJ2-3
CASSPRTSVDNTQYF
TGTGCCAGCAGCCCGCGGACTAGCGTTGATAATACGCAGTATTTT
>-|TRBV11-2|-|TRBJ1-2
CASSLVRVKIDGYTF
TGTGCCAGCAGCTTGGTCAGGGTGAAGATCGATGGCTACACCTTC
>TRBD1|TRBV5-1|once|TRBJ1-6
CASSSGTGMGNSPLHF
TGCGCCAGCAGCTCCGGGACAGGGATGGGAAATTCACCCCTCCACTTT
>-|TRBV5-4|-|TRBJ1-2
CASRKRGQNYGYTF
TGTGCCAGCAGGAAGAGAGGCCAAAACTATGGCTACACCTTC
>-|TRBV5-1|-|TRBJ2-3
CASSLTGSLTDTQYF
TGCGCCAGCAGCTTGACAGGGTCACTCACAGATACGCAGTATTTT
>TRBD1|TRBV5-1|-|TRBJ1-5
CASRLTGASNQPQHF
TGCGCCAGCAGATTGACAGGGGCGAGCAATCAGCCCCAGCATTTT
>TRBD1|TRBV3-1/TRBV3-2|-|TRBJ1-4
CASSPRQGETTNEKLFF
TGTGCCAGCAGCCCCAGACAGGGAGAAACAACTAATGAAAAACTGTTTTTT
>-|TRBV13|-|TRBJ1-1
CASSFQDRNTEAFF
TGTGCCAGCAGCTTTCAGGACAGGAACACTGAAGCTTTCTTT
>-|TRBV7-9|-|TRBJ1-1
CASTGGVLSNTEAFF
TGTGCCAGCACGGGGGGCGTTTTATCGAACACTGAAGCTTTCTTT
>-|TRBV30|-|TRBJ2-1
CAWSLTTNEQFF
TGTGCCTGGAGTCTAACTACAAATGAGCAGTTCTTC
>-|TRBV5-1|few|TRBJ1-2
CASSLAAGDPRVSYTF
TGCGCCAGCAGCTTGGCGGCAGGGGACCCTAGAGTTAGCTACACCTTC
>-|TRBV29-1|once|TRBJ1-1
CSVEDRGMNTEAFF
TGCAGCGTTGAAGATCGGGGGATGAACACTGAAGCTTTCTTT